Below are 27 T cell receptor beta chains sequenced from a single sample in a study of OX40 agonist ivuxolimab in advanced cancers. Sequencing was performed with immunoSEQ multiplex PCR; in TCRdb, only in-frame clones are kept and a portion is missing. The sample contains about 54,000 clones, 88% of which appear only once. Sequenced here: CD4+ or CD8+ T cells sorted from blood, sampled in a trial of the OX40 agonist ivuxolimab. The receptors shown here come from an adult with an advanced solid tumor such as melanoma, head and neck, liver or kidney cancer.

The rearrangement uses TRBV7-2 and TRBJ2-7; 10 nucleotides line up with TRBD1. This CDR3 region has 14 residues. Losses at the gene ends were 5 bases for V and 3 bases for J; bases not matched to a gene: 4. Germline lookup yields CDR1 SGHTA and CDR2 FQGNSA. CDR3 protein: CASSPGTGVYEQYF. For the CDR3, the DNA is TGTGCCAGCAGCCCCGGGACAGGGGTCTACGAGCAGTACTTC.

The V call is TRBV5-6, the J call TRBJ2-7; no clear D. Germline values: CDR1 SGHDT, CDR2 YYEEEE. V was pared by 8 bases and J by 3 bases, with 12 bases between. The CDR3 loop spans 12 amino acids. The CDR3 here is CASIDPFYEQYF. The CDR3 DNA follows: TGTGCCAGTATAGACCCGTTCTACGAGCAGTACTTC.

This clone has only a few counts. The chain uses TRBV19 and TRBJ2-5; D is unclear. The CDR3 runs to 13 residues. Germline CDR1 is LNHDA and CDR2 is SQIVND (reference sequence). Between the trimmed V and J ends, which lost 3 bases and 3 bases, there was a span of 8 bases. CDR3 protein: CASSISYEETQYF. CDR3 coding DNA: TGTGCCAGTAGTATCTCCTACGAAGAGACCCAGTACTTC.

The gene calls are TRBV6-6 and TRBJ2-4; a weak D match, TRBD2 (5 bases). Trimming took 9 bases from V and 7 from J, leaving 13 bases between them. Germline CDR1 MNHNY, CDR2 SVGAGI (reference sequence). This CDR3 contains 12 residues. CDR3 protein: CASTNEGNIQYF. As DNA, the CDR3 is TGTGCCAGTACGAATGAGGGTAACATTCAGTACTTC.

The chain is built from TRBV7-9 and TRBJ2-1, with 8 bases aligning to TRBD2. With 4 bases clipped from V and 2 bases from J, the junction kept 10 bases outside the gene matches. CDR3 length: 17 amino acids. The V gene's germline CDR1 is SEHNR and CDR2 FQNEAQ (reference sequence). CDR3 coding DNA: TGTGCCAGCAGCTCCCGGAGACTAGCGACCACCTACAATGAGCAGTTCTTC. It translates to CASSSRRLATTYNEQFF.

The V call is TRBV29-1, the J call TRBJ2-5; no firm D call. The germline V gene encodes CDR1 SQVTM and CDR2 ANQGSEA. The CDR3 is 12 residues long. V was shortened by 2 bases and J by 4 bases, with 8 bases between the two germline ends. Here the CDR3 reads CSVEQGTETQYF. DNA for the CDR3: TGCAGCGTTGAACAAGGAACAGAGACCCAGTACTTC.

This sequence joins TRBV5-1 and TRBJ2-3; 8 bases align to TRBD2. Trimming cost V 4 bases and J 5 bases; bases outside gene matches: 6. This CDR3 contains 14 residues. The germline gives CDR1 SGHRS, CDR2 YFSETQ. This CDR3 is CASSVLAAGDTQYF. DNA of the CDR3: TGCGCCAGCAGCGTACTAGCGGCGGGAGATACGCAGTATTTT.

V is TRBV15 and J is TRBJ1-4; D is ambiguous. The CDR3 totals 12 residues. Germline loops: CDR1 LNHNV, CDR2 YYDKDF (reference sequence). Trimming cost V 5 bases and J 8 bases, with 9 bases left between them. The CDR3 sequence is CATSHQREKLFF. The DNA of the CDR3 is TGTGCCACCAGCCACCAAAGAGAAAAACTGTTTTTT.

CDR3 DNA: TGCGCCAGCAGCTTTTCACCGGGAGGGCCCTCCTACAATGAGCAGTTCTTC. It specifies CASSFSPGGPSYNEQFF. V gene TRBV5-1 combines with J gene TRBJ2-1; 8 nucleotides match TRBD2. V dropped 2 bases and J dropped 0; count of bases not matched to a gene: 7. Germline CDR1 and CDR2: SGHRS and YFSETQ. The CDR3 is 17 amino acids.

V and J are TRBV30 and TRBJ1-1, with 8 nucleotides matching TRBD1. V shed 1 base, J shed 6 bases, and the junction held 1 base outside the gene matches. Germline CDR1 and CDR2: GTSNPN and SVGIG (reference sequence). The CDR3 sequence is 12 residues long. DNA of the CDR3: TGTGCCTGGAGTGCACAGGGGGCTGAAGCTTTCTTT. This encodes CAWSAQGAEAFF.

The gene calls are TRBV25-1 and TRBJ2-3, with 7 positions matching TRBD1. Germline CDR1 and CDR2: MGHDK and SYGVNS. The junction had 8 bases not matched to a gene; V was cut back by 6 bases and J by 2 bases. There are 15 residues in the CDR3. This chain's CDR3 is CASRKTGYTTDTQYF. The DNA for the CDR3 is TGTGCCAGCAGGAAGACAGGGTATACCACAGATACGCAGTATTTT.

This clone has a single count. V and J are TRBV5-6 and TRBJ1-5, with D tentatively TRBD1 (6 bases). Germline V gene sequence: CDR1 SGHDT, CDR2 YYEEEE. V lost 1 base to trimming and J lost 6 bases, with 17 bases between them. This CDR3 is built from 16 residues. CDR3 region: CASSLTASGASQPQHF. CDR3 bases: TGTGCCAGCAGCTTGACGGCATCAGGGGCGAGTCAGCCCCAGCATTTT.

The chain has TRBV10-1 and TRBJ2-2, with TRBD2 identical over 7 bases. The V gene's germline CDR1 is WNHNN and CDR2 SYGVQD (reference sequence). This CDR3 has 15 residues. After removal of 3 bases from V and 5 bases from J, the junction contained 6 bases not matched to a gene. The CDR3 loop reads CASSEGREGTGELFF. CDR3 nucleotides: TGCGCCAGCAGTGAAGGCAGGGAGGGAACCGGGGAGCTGTTTTTT.

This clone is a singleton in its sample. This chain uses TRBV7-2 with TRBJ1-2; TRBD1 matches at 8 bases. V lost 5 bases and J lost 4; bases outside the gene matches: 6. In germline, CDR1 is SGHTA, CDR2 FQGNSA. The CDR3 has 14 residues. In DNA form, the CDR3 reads TGTGCCAGCAGCCCGGGGCAGGGGGCCTATGGCTACACCTTC. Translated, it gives CASSPGQGAYGYTF.

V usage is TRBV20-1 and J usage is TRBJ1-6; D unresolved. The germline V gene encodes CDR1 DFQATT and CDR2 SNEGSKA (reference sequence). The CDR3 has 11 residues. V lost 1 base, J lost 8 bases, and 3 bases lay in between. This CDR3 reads CSARGDSPLHF. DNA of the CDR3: TGCAGTGCTAGAGGTGATTCACCCCTCCACTTT.

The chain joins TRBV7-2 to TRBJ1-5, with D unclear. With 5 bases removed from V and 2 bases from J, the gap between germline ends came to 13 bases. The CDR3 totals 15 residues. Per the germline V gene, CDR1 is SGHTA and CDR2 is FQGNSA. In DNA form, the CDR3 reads TGTGCCAGCAGCCCCGACCACTGGGGCAATCAGCCCCAGCATTTT. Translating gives CASSPDHWGNQPQHF.

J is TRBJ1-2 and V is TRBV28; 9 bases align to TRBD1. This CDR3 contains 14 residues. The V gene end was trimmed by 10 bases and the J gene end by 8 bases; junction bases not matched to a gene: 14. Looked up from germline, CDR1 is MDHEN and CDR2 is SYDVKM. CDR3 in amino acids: CATTGQGELYGYTF. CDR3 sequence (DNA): TGTGCCACCACGGGACAGGGTGAATTGTACGGCTACACCTTC.

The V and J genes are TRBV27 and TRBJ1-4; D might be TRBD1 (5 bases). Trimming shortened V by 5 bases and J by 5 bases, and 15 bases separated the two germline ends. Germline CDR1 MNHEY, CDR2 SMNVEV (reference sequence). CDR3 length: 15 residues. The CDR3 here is CASSPRARQNEKLFF. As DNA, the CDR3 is TGTGCCAGCAGTCCCCGAGCTCGACAGAATGAAAAACTGTTTTTT.

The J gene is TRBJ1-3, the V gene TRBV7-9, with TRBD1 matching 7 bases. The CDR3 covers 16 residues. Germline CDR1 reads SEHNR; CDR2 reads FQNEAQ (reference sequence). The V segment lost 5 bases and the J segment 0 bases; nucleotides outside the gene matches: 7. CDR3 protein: CASSPPGQASGNTIYF. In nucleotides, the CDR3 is TGTGCCAGCAGCCCCCCCGGACAGGCCTCTGGAAACACCATATATTTT.

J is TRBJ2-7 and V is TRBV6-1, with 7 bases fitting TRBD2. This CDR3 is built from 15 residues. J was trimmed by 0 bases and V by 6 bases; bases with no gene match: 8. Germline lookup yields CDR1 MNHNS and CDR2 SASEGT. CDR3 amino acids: CASRPPGGRSYEQYF. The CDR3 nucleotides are TGTGCCAGCAGACCCCCGGGAGGTCGCTCCTACGAGCAGTACTTC.

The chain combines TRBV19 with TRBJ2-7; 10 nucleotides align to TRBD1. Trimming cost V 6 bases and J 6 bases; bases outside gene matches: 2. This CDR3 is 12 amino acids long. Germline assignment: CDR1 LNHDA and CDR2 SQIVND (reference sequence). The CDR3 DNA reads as TGTGCCAGTAGGGGACAGGGGACCGAGCAGTACTTC. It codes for CASRGQGTEQYF.

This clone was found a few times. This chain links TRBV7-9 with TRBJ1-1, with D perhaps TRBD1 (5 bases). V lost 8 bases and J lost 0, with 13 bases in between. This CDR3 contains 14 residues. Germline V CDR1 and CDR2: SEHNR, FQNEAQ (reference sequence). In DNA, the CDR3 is TGTGCCAGCTCCATGACAGATATGAACACTGAAGCTTTCTTT. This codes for CASSMTDMNTEAFF. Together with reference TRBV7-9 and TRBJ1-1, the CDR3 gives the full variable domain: DTGVSQNPRHKITKRGQNVTFRCDPISEHNRLYWYRQTLGQGPEFLTYFQNEAQLEKSRLLSDRFSAERPKGSFSTLEIQRTEQGDSAMYLCASSMTDMNTEAFFGQGTRLTVV.

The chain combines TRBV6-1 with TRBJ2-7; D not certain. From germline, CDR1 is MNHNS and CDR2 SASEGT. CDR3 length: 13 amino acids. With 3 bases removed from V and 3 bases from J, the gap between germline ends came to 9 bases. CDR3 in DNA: TGTGCCAGCAGTGAGTACCCCCTCTACGAGCAGTACTTC. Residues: CASSEYPLYEQYF.

CDR3 amino acids: CAIGSGVRTDTQYF. As DNA, the CDR3 is TGTGCCATCGGAAGCGGGGTGAGGACAGATACGCAGTATTTT. The rearrangement uses TRBV10-3 and TRBJ2-3; 7 nucleotides agree with TRBD2. The CDR3 contains 14 residues. The germline gives CDR1 ENHRY, CDR2 SYGVKD. The J segment lost 3 bases and the V segment lost 8 bases, leaving 8 bases of the junction unmatched.

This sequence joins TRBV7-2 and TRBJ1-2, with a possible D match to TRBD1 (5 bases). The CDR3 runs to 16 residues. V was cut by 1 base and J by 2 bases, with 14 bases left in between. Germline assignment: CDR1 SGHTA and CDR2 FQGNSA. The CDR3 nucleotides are TGTGCCAGCAGCTTAGGGGCAGGGACCGTCAACTATGGCTACACCTTC. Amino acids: CASSLGAGTVNYGYTF.

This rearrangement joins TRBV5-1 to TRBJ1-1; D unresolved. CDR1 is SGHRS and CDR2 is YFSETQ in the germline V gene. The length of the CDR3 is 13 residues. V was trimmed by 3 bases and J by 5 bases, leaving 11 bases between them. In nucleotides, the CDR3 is TGCGCCAGCAGCTCCAGTGGGGAGACTGAAGCTTTCTTT. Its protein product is CASSSSGETEAFF.

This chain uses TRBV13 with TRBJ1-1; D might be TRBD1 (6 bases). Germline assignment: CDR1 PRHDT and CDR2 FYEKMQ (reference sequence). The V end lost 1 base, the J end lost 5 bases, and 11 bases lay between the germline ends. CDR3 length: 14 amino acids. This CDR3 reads CASSLAGARTEAFF. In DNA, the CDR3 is TGTGCCAGCAGCTTAGCGGGGGCGAGGACTGAAGCTTTCTTT.